This entry lists 6 T cell receptor beta chains sequenced from one sample in a study of T cells in Graves' hyperthyroidism and ophthalmopathy. RNA transcripts served as the template for amplifying TCR beta CDR3 regions. The TCR CDR3 was amplified in a first-round RT-PCR using the HTBI primer set. TCRdb reprocessed the multiplex PCR reads via MiXCR and lists one record per CDR3 protein. The sample has 270,000 or so distinct CDR3 sequences; 25% are singletons. Material for sequencing was blood. The receptors derive from a middle-aged man with Graves' hyperthyroidism that later progressed to Graves' ophthalmopathy.

This clonotype was counted at least ten times. The rearrangement joins TRBV14 to TRBJ1-1, with D possibly TRBD1 on 6 matching bases. Germline assignment: CDR1 SGHDN and CDR2 FVKESK. Trimming pared 4 bases from V and 7 bases from J, leaving 16 bases between. The CDR3 is 14 residues long. CDR3 region: CASSPRRDTGEAFF. The CDR3 region has the DNA TGTGCCAGCAGCCCTCGCCGGGACACTGGTGAAGCTTTCTTT. Full variable domain (remainder filled in from reference TRBV14 and TRBJ1-1): EAGVTQFPSHSVIEKGQTVTLRCDPISGHDNLYWYRRVMGKEIKFLLHFVKESKQDESGMPNNRFLAERTGGTYSTLKVQPAELEDSGVYFCASSPRRDTGEAFFGQGTRLTVV.

This clonotype has just one count. V usage is TRBV19 and J usage is TRBJ1-1; D gene ambiguous. Germline assignment: CDR1 LNHDA and CDR2 SQIVND (reference sequence). Trimming took 2 bases from V and 3 from J, leaving 10 bases between them. This CDR3 spans 14 amino acids. CDR3 sequence reads: CASSIPTPDTEAFF. In nucleotides, the CDR3 is TGTGCCAGTAGTATACCAACGCCCGACACTGAAGCTTTCTTT. Variable domain in full (rest from reference TRBV19 and TRBJ1-1): DGGITQSPKYLFRKEGQNVTLSCEQNLNHDAMYWYRQDPGQGLRLIYYSQIVNDFQKGDIAEGYSVSREKKESFPLTVTSAQKNPTAFYLCASSIPTPDTEAFFGQGTRLTVV.

V is TRBV6-1 and J is TRBJ1-3; D call uncertain. The germline gives CDR1 MNHNS, CDR2 SASEGT. V lost 6 bases, J lost 0 bases, and 12 bases lay in between. The CDR3 totals 15 residues. CDR3 sequence (DNA): TGTGCCAGCAGCGAACCCCGTCTCTCTGGAAACACCATATATTTT. Its protein product is CASSEPRLSGNTIYF.

This clonotype was seen at least ten times. This chain connects TRBV6-1 to TRBJ2-7, with TRBD2 matching 13 bases. V lost 7 bases and J lost 4; bases outside the gene matches: 7. CDR3 length: 15 residues. Germline CDR1 MNHNS, CDR2 SASEGT. CDR3 coding DNA: TGTGCCAGCACCAGGACTAGCGGGAGTTCATACGAGCAGTACTTC. Protein: CASTRTSGSSYEQYF.

V is TRBV20-1 and J is TRBJ2-7; 9 bases line up with TRBD2. The length of the CDR3 is 15 residues. Trimming removed 0 bases from V and 3 bases from J; junction bases left unmatched: 6. Germline V lookup: CDR1 DFQATT, CDR2 SNEGSKA (reference sequence). The CDR3 DNA sequence: TGCAGTGCTAGAGATCATGCGGGAGGGGTCTACGAGCAGTACTTC. Residues: CSARDHAGGVYEQYF.

The table lists this clonotype with many counts. This chain joins TRBV6-5 and TRBJ1-1, with 9 bases matching TRBD1. The CDR3 length is 14 residues. J lost 5 bases, V lost 6 bases, and 7 bases had no gene match. CDR1 MNHEY and CDR2 SVGAGI come from the germline V gene. CDR3 nucleotides: TGTGCCAGCAGGGGTGGACAGGGGAGGACTGAAGCTTTCTTT. Amino acid sequence: CASRGGQGRTEAFF.